The rows below give T cell receptor beta chains drawn from one sample of a study of blood T cell repertoires in COVID-19. Profiling relied on immunoSEQ multiplex PCR, and the TCRdb table lists in-frame clones only, not all of them. The sample holds 300,000 to 400,000 clones; 65% to 90% are singletons and the top ten take around 4%. The sample taken for sequencing was PBMCs or T cells enriched from blood (not recorded which). The receptors were gathered from a woman aged 40 to 50 with acute COVID-19. CDR3s include the opening cysteine and the closing phenylalanine or tryptophan. The order of the fields is J gene, CDR3 length, V gene, D gene, clone size, CDR3 protein, CDR3 DNA. A D gene is named only where the DNA matches it firmly. Clone sizes are given selectively: once, few, many, or a class where the clone is expanded.

TRBJ1-6 | 16 | TRBV7-3 | NA | NA | CASSLRSRGSNSPLHF | TGTGCCAGCAGCTTACGGTCTAGGGGTAGCAATTCACCCCTCCACTTT
TRBJ2-1 | 15 | TRBV5-4 | NA | once | CASSLTTDVVNEQFF | TGTGCCAGCAGCTTGACGACAGACGTGGTCAATGAGCAGTTCTTC
TRBJ2-2 | 15 | TRBV3-1/TRBV3-2 | NA | NA | CASSQGTIVSGELFF | TGTGCCAGCAGCCAAGGAACGATAGTATCCGGGGAGCTGTTTTTT
TRBJ1-2 | 15 | TRBV9 | NA | once | CASSVGGDGAYGYTF | TGTGCCAGCAGCGTAGGCGGTGACGGCGCGTATGGCTACACCTTC
TRBJ1-2 | 12 | TRBV15 | NA | NA | CATSTFNYGYTF | TGTGCCACCAGCACCTTTAACTATGGCTACACCTTC
TRBJ1-1 | 20 | TRBV6-2/TRBV6-3 | TRBD1 | NA | CASSYAAPGQGLAMNTEAFF | TGTGCCAGCAGTTACGCTGCACCGGGACAGGGGTTGGCCATGAACACTGAAGCTTTCTTT
TRBJ1-2 | 18 | TRBV28 | TRBD1 | NA | CASSFLGTGTSTGYGYTF | TGTGCCAGCAGTTTCCTGGGGACAGGGACCTCCACTGGCTATGGCTACACCTTC
TRBJ1-4 | 15 | TRBV19 | NA | NA | CASSISRTTNEKLFF | TGTGCCAGTAGTATTAGCAGAACAACTAATGAAAAACTGTTTTTT
TRBJ2-7 | 14 | TRBV3-1/TRBV3-2 | TRBD2 | once | CASSQGLASYEQYF | TGTGCCAGCAGCCAAGGACTAGCGAGCTACGAGCAGTACTTC
TRBJ2-7 | 14 | TRBV11-2 | NA | NA | CASSLGDTLYEQYF | TGTGCCAGCAGCTTAGGGGACACCCTATACGAGCAGTACTTC
TRBJ2-3 | 15 | TRBV28 | NA | NA | CASSLSRLGGDTQYF | TGTGCCAGCAGTTTATCCAGGCTGGGTGGAGATACGCAGTATTTT
TRBJ1-5 | 15 | TRBV28 | NA | NA | CASSSRLEYNQPQHF | TGTGCCAGCAGTTCCCGACTAGAGTACAATCAGCCCCAGCATTTT
TRBJ1-2 | 15 | TRBV2 | NA | NA | CASSEIGGANYGYTF | TGTGCCAGCAGTGAAATTGGTGGAGCTAACTATGGCTACACCTTC
TRBJ1-1 | 15 | TRBV28 | TRBD1 | NA | CASRLGTDMNTEAFF | TGTGCCAGCAGACTGGGGACAGATATGAACACTGAAGCTTTCTTT
TRBJ2-7 | 16 | TRBV7-8 | TRBD2 | NA | CASSLISSGTPYEQYF | TGTGCCAGCAGTCTGATATCTAGCGGGACCCCCTACGAGCAGTACTTC
TRBJ1-1 | 15 | TRBV18 | NA | NA | CASSPWTDGNTEAFF | TGTGCCAGCTCACCTTGGACAGACGGGAACACTGAAGCTTTCTTT
TRBJ1-1 | 14 | TRBV7-2 | TRBD1 | NA | CASSLDRGSTEAFF | TGTGCCAGCAGCTTAGACAGGGGTAGCACTGAAGCTTTCTTT
TRBJ1-1 | 14 | TRBV28 | NA | NA | CASSFMTRNTEAFF | TGTGCCAGCAGTTTTATGACAAGAAACACTGAAGCTTTCTTT
TRBJ2-1 | 16 | TRBV5-1 | TRBD1 | NA | CASSLEQGAPYNEQFF | TGCGCCAGCAGCTTGGAACAGGGGGCCCCCTACAATGAGCAGTTCTTC
TRBJ1-2 | 14 | TRBV6-5 | NA | NA | CASQSGGVFFGYTF | TGTGCCAGTCAGTCCGGGGGGGTTTTCTTTGGCTACACCTTC
TRBJ2-5 | 16 | TRBV4-2 | NA | NA | CASSQELDSHRETQYF | TGTGCCAGCAGCCAAGAGTTGGACAGCCACCGGGAGACCCAGTACTTC
TRBJ2-1 | 17 | TRBV10-3 | TRBD2 | NA | CATWADLLAGSYNEQFF | TGTGCCACCTGGGCGGACCTGCTAGCGGGAAGTTACAATGAGCAGTTCTTC
TRBJ2-5 | 12 | TRBV7-2 | NA | NA | CASSLTRETQYF | TGTGCCAGCAGCTTAACGAGGGAGACCCAGTACTTC
TRBJ1-6 | 14 | TRBV7-2 | TRBD1 | NA | CASRSGTGNSPLHF | TGTGCCAGCAGGTCCGGGACAGGGAATTCACCCCTCCACTTT
TRBJ2-1 | 17 | TRBV10-3 | TRBD2 | NA | CAIKHSLAGAGLDEQFF | TGTGCCATCAAACATAGTCTAGCGGGGGCGGGATTAGATGAGCAGTTCTTC
TRBJ1-2 | 15 | TRBV4-3 | NA | NA | CASSQDPREPYGYTF | TGCGCCAGCAGCCAAGATCCCAGGGAACCTTATGGCTACACCTTC
TRBJ1-3 | 16 | TRBV9 | TRBD1 | NA | CASSPITGAQGNTIYF | TGTGCCAGCAGCCCTATCACAGGGGCACAAGGAAACACCATATATTTT
TRBJ1-3 | 15 | TRBV2 | TRBD1 | NA | CASSEMGQGVHTIYF | TGTGCCAGCAGTGAAATGGGACAGGGTGTGCACACCATATATTTT